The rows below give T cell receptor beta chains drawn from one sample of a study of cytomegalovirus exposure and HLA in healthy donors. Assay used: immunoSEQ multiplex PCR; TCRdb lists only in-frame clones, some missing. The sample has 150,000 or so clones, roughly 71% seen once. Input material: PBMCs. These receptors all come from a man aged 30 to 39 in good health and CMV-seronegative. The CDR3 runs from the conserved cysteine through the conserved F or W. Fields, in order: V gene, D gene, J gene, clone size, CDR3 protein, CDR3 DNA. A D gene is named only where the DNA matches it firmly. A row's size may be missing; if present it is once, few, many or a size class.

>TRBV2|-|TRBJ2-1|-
CASSEAGPIHNEQFF
TGTGCCAGCAGTGAAGCCGGTCCGATCCACAATGAGCAGTTCTTC
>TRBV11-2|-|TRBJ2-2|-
CASSPLDGELFF
TGTGCCAGCAGCCCCTTAGACGGGGAGCTGTTTTTT
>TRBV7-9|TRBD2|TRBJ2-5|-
CASSTLAGAETQYF
TGTGCCAGCAGCACTTTAGCGGGAGCAGAGACCCAGTACTTC
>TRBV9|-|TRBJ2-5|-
CASSSRWGVGETQYF
TGTGCCAGCAGCTCCCGTTGGGGGGTCGGGGAGACCCAGTACTTC
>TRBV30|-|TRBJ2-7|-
CAWRGWALEEQYF
TGTGCCTGGAGAGGATGGGCTTTAGAAGAGCAGTACTTC
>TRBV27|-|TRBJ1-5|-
CASSFRLSNQPQHF
TGTGCCAGCAGTTTTCGACTGAGCAATCAGCCCCAGCATTTT
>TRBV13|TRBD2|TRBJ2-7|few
CASSLRTSGRSRAYEQYF
TGTGCCAGCAGCTTACGGACTAGCGGGAGGTCAAGGGCCTACGAGCAGTACTTC
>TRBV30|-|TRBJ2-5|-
CAWSVSGGQETQYF
TGTGCCTGGAGTGTATCCGGAGGCCAAGAGACCCAGTACTTC
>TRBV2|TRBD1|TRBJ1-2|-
CASNRQGARGYTF
TGTGCCAGCAACAGACAGGGGGCGCGAGGCTACACCTTC
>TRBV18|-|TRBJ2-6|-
CASAPGRSGANVLTF
TGTGCCAGCGCGCCAGGGCGCTCTGGGGCCAACGTCCTGACTTTC
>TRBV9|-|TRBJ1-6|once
CASSITGFDSPLHF
TGTGCCAGCAGCATTACAGGGTTCGATTCACCCCTCCACTTT
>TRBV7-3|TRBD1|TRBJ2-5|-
CASSPQTAGGQETQYF
TGTGCCAGCAGCCCGCAGACCGCAGGGGGACAAGAGACCCAGTACTTC
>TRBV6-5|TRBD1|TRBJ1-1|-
CASSQIQGADTEAFF
TGTGCCAGCAGTCAGATACAGGGGGCGGACACTGAAGCTTTCTTT
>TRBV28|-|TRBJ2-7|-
CASSIQRGGQYF
TGTGCCAGCAGCATCCAGCGAGGGGGGCAGTACTTC
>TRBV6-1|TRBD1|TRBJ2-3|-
CASSRQGASTDTQYF
TGTGCCAGCAGCCGACAGGGGGCAAGCACAGATACGCAGTATTTT
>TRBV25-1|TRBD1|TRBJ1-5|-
CASSPGGLGNQPQHF
TGTGCCAGCAGCCCAGGGGGATTGGGCAATCAGCCCCAGCATTTT
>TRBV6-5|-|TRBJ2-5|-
CASSLTGVQETQYF
TGTGCCAGCAGCCTCACAGGCGTTCAAGAGACCCAGTACTTC
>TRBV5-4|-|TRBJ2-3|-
CASGGAGFSTDTQYF
TGTGCCAGCGGGGGAGCGGGTTTTAGCACAGATACGCAGTATTTT
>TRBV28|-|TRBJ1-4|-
CASSYPSRVMFF
TGTGCCAGCAGTTATCCCTCCCGTGTTATGTTTTTT
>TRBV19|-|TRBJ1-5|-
CASSRGGTTQPQHF
TGTGCCAGTAGTCGGGGGGGGACCACTCAGCCCCAGCATTTT
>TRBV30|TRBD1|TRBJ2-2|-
CAWQQGAVGELFF
TGTGCCTGGCAACAGGGGGCGGTCGGGGAGCTGTTTTTT
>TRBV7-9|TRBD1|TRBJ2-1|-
CAGHGQGNNEQFF
TGTGCCGGCCACGGACAGGGCAACAATGAGCAGTTCTTC
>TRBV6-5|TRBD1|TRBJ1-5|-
CASSLTQGPNQPQHF
TGTGCCAGCAGCCTAACACAGGGGCCCAATCAGCCCCAGCATTTT
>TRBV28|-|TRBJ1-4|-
CASSFLLGGEKLFF
TGTGCCAGCAGTTTTCTCCTGGGAGGTGAAAAACTGTTTTTT
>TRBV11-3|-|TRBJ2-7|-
CASSHEGGGLYEQYF
TGTGCCAGCAGCCACGAAGGGGGTGGCCTCTACGAGCAGTACTTC
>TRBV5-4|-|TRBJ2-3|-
CASRRQISTDTQYF
TGTGCCAGCAGGCGACAGATTTCCACAGATACGCAGTATTTT